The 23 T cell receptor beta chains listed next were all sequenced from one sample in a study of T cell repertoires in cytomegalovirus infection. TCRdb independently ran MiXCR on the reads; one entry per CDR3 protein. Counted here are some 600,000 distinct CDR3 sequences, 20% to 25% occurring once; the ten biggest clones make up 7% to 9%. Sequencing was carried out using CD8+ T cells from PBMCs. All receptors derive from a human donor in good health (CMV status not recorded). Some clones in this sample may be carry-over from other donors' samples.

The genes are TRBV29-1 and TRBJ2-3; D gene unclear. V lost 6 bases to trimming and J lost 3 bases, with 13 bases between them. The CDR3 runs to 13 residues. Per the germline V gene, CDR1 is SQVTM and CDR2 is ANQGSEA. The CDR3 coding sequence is TGCAGCGTCGATCCCTTGACTACAGATACGCAGTATTTT. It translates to CSVDPLTTDTQYF.

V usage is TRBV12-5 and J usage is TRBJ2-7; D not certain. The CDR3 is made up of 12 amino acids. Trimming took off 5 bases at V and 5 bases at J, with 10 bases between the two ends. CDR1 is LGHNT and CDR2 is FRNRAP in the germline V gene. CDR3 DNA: TGTGCTAGTGGTGACTTTAGAAACGAGCAGTACTTC. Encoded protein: CASGDFRNEQYF.

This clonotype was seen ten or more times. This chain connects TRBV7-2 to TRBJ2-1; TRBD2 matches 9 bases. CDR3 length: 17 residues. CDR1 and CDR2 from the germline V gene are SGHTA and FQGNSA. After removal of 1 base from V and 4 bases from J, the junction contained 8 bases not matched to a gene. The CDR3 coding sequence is TGTGCCAGCAGCTTAGTGCCTAGCGGGGCGAGTTACAATGAGCAGTTCTTC. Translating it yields CASSLVPSGASYNEQFF.

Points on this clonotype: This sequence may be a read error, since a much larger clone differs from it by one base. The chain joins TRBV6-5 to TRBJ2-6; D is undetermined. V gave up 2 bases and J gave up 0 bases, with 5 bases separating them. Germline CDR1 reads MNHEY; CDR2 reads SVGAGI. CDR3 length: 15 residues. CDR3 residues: CASSYGDSGANVLTF. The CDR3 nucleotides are TGTGCCAGCAGTTACGGGGACTCTGGGGCCAACGTCCTGACTTTC.

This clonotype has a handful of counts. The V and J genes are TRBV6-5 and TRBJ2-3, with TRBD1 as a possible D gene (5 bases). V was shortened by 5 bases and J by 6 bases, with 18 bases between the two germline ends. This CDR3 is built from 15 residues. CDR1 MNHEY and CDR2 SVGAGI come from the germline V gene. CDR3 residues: CASSAPPSGKDTQYF. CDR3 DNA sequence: TGTGCCAGCAGTGCCCCCCCTTCAGGGAAGGATACGCAGTATTTT.

CDR3 in amino acids: CASSVQGNPYEQYV. In DNA, the CDR3 is TGTGCCAGCAGCGTCCAAGGGAATCCCTACGAGCAGTACGTC. This chain joins TRBV9 and TRBJ2-7, with D unclear. Germline V gene data show CDR1 as SGDLS and CDR2 as YYNGEE. The ends were cut back, 2 bases at V and 2 bases at J, with 11 bases in the middle. There are 14 residues in the CDR3.

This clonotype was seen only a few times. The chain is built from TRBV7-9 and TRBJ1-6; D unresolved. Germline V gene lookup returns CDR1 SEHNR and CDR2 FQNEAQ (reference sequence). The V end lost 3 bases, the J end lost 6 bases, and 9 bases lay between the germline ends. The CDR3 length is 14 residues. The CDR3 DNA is TGTGCCAGCAGCTTCGATAGGGTTAATTCACCCCTCCACTTT. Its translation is CASSFDRVNSPLHF.

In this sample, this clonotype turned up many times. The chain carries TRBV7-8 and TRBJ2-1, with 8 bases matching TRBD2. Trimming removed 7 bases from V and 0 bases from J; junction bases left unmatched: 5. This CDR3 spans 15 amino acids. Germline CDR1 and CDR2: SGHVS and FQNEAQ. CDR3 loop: CASTVAGRSYNEQFF. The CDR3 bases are TGTGCCAGCACCGTAGCGGGACGCTCCTACAATGAGCAGTTCTTC.

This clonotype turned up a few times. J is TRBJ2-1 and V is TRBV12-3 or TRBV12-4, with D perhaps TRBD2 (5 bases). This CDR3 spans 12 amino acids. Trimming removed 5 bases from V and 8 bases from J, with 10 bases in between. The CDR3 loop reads CASSAPGDEQFF. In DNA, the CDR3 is TGTGCCAGCAGTGCCCCCGGGGATGAGCAGTTCTTC.

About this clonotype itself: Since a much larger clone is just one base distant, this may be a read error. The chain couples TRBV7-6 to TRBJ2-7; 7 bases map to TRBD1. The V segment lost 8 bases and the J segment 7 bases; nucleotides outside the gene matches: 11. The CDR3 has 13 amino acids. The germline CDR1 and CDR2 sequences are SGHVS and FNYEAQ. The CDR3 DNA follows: TGTGCCAGCGGATGGGGACAGTACAATGAGCAGTACTTC. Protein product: CASGWGQYNEQYF. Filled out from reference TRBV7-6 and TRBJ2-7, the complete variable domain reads GAGVSQSPRYKVTKRGQDVALRCDPISGHVSLYWYRQALGQGPEFLTYFNYEAQQDKSGLPNDRFSAERPEGSISTLTIQRTEQRDSAMYRCASGWGQYNEQYFGPGTRLTVT.

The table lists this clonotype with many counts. The CDR3 reads CASSLAEMNTEAFF. Here the CDR3 DNA reads TGTGCCAGCAGTTTAGCGGAGATGAACACTGAAGCTTTCTTT. V and J are TRBV28 and TRBJ1-1; D ambiguous. This CDR3 has 14 amino acids. With 2 bases removed from V and 0 bases from J, the gap between germline ends came to 7 bases. Germline CDR1 and CDR2: MDHEN and SYDVKM.

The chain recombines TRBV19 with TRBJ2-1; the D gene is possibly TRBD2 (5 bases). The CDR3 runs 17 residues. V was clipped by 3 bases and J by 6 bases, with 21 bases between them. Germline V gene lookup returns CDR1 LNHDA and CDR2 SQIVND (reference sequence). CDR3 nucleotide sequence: TGTGCCAGTAGTATTAGTGAGGGTGCTACTCCCCGCAATGAGCAGTTCTTC. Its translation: CASSISEGATPRNEQFF.

The DNA for the CDR3 is TGTGCCAGCAGACGGAGCACTGAAGCTTTCTTT. As protein: CASRRSTEAFF. The chain carries TRBV7-9 and TRBJ1-1; D gene ambiguous. Germline loops: CDR1 SEHNR, CDR2 FQNEAQ (reference sequence). This CDR3 has 11 amino acids. The V end was cut by 6 bases, the J end by 4 bases, with 6 bases between. Full variable domain (remainder filled in from reference TRBV7-9 and TRBJ1-1): DTGVSQNPRHKITKRGQNVTFRCDPISEHNRLYWYRQTLGQGPEFLTYFQNEAQLEKSRLLSDRFSAERPKGSFSTLEIQRTEQGDSAMYLCASRRSTEAFFGQGTRLTVV.

The CDR3 nucleotides are TGCAGCGCCGGGGACAGGGGGTACGAGCAGTACTTC. Translation: CSAGDRGYEQYF. The chain is built from TRBV29-1 and TRBJ2-7, with TRBD1 identical over 11 bases. V lost 7 bases and J lost 4; bases outside the gene matches: 3. Germline assignment: CDR1 SQVTM and CDR2 ANQGSEA. This CDR3 has 12 amino acids.

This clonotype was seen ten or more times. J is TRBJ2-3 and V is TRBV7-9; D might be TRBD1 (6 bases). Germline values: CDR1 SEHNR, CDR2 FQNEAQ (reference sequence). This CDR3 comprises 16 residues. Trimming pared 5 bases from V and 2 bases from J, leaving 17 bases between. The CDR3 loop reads CASSPPRGSITDTQYF. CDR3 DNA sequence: TGTGCCAGCAGCCCCCCCAGGGGATCAATCACAGATACGCAGTATTTT.

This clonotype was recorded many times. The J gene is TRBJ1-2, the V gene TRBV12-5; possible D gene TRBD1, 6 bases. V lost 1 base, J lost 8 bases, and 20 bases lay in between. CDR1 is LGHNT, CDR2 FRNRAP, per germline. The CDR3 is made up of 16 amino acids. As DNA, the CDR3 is TGTGCTAGTGGTTTGGCCTCTTTCAGGGGTGACTGGGGCTACACCTTC. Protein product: CASGLASFRGDWGYTF.

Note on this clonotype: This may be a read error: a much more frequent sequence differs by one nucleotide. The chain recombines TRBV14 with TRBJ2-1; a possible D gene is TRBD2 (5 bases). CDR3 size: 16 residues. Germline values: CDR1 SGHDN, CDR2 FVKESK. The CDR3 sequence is CANSQEGGLISSEQFF. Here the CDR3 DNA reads TGTGCCAACAGCCAAGAGGGCGGGCTAATTTCCTCTGAGCAGTTCTTC.

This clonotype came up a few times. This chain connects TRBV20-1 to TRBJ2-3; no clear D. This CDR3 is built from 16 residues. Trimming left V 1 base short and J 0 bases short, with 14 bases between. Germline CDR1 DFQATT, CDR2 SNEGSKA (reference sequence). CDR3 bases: TGCAGTGCTAGAGTTGACCAAAAGACTAGCACAGATACGCAGTATTTT. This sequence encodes CSARVDQKTSTDTQYF.

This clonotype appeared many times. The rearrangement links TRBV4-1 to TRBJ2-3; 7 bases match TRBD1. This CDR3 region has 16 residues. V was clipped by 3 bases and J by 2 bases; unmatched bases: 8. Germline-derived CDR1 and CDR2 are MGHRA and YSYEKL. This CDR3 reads CASSHLPGQSTDTQYF. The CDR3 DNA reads TGCGCCAGCAGCCACCTTCCGGGACAGTCCACAGATACGCAGTATTTT.

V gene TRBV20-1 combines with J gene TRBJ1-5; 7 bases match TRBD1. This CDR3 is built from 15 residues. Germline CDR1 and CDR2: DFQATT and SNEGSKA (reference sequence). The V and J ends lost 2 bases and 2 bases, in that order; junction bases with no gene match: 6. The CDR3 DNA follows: TGCAGTGCTAGACCGGAGACAGGGCGCAATCAGCCCCAGCATTTT. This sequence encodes CSARPETGRNQPQHF.

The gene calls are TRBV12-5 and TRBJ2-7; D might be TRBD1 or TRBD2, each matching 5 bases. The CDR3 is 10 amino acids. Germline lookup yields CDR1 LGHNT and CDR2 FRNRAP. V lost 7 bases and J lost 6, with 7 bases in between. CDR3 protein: CASARGEQYF. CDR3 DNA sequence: TGTGCTAGTGCGAGGGGCGAGCAGTACTTC.

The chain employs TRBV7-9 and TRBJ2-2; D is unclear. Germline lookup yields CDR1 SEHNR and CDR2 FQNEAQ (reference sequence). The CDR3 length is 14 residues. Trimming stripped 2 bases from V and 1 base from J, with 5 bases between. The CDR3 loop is CASSLPLNTGELFF. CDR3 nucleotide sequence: TGTGCCAGCAGCTTACCCCTGAACACCGGGGAGCTGTTTTTT.

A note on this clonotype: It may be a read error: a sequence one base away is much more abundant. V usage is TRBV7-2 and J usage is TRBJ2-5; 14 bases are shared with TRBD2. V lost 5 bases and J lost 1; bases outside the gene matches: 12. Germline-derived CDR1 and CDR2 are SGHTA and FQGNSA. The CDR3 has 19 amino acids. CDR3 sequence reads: CASSADPGLAGARQETQYF. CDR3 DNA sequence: TGTGCCAGCAGCGCGGATCCGGGACTAGCGGGAGCCCGCCAAGAGACCCAGTACTTC.